This T cell receptor (beta chain) was retrieved from a study of molecular identifiers for immune sequencing clone quantification. CD8+CD4-CCR7+CD45RA+ cells were sorted as naive CD8 T cells. TCRdb redid the calling of the PCR reads with MiXCR, one entry per CDR3 protein. The sample lists 250,000 to 350,000 distinct CDR3 sequences, 20% to 25% occurring once. Germline-derived CDR1 and CDR2 are MNHEY and SVGEGT. V was shortened by 8 bases and J by 0 bases, with 11 bases between the two germline ends. The CDR3 spans 13 residues. V usage is TRBV6-2 or TRBV6-3 and J usage is TRBJ2-7; D is undetermined. The sequenced material came from naive CD8+ T cells from blood, with Jurkat cell RNA spiked in. Regarding subset: FACS-sorted CD8+CD4-CCR7+CD45RA+ naive T cells. This TCR was recovered from a human donor in good health. Some libraries in this study had Jurkat cell RNA spiked in. The CDR3 is CASRPDTSYEQYF. The CDR3 bases are TGTGCCAGCCGTCCCGACACCTCCTACGAGCAGTACTTC.